A single sample is the source of the 8 T cell receptor beta chains below, sequenced in a study of regulatory T cells in long-lasting Graves disease. Regarding time point: newly diagnosed GD, antithyroid drugs for less than 3 months. The TCR library was made from RNA extracted from PBMCs. Building of the TCR beta libraries involved iRepertoire HTBI primers and Arm-PCR of CDR3 regions. MiXCR was run by TCRdb on the multiplex PCR reads, yielding one entry per CDR3 protein. This table has about 210,000 distinct CDR3 sequences, around a fifth appearing once. These data were likewise used in another study, on T cells in Graves' hyperthyroidism and ophthalmopathy.

The source material was peripheral blood mononuclear cells (PBMCs), sampled at new diagnosis, from a patient treated with antithyroid drugs. The receptors originated from a young woman with Graves disease.

This clonotype was seen at least ten times. This rearrangement joins TRBV20-1 to TRBJ1-1; 7 nucleotides align to TRBD1. The CDR3 contains 15 residues. Germline V lookup: CDR1 DFQATT, CDR2 SNEGSKA (reference sequence). V lost 3 bases and J lost 5; bases outside the gene matches: 12. The CDR3 spells CSASEDRMKGTEAFF. The CDR3 nucleotides read TGCAGTGCTAGCGAGGACAGGATGAAAGGGACTGAAGCTTTCTTT.

This clonotype appeared many times. The chain couples TRBV27 to TRBJ2-2, with unresolved D. This CDR3 is built from 12 residues. Per germline, CDR1 MNHEY and CDR2 SMNVEV (reference sequence). The V end was cut by 3 bases, the J end by 5 bases, with 4 bases between. The CDR3 sequence: CASSFRTGELFF. The CDR3 bases are TGTGCCAGCAGTTTTAGGACCGGGGAGCTGTTTTTT.

This clonotype was found many times. The CDR3 reads CASRGHASGSTLHF. The CDR3 DNA sequence: TGTGCCAGCAGGGGACATGCTTCTGGCAGCACCCTCCACTTT. V usage is TRBV6-1 and J usage is TRBJ1-6, with D possibly TRBD1 on 6 matching bases. The CDR3 extends over 14 amino acids. Trimming took 6 bases from V and 14 from J, leaving 20 bases between them. In germline, CDR1 is MNHNS, CDR2 SASEGT.

This clonotype was recorded many times. The J gene is TRBJ2-7, the V gene TRBV6-1, with TRBD1 identical over 9 bases. Germline assignment: CDR1 MNHNS and CDR2 SASEGT. V trimming: 6 bases; J trimming: 11 bases; junction bases outside the gene matches: 5. The CDR3 is made up of 11 amino acids. The CDR3: CASSRGTGKYF. In DNA, the CDR3 is TGTGCCAGCAGCCGCGGGACAGGGAAGTACTTC.

This clonotype was seen ten or more times. The rearrangement joins TRBV5-1 to TRBJ1-4; D is unresolved. Germline V CDR1 and CDR2: SGHRS, YFSETQ. CDR3 length equals 13 residues. The V end was cut by 4 bases, the J end by 7 bases, with 11 bases between. The CDR3 spells CASSGSGGEKLFF. The CDR3 bases are TGCGCCAGCAGCGGTTCGGGTGGTGAAAAACTGTTTTTT.

The rearrangement joins TRBV11-2 to TRBJ2-4; 7 positions match TRBD1. The CDR3 covers 14 residues. Germline CDR1 and CDR2: SGHAT and FQNNGV. V dropped 5 bases and J dropped 7; count of bases not matched to a gene: 8. CDR3 protein: CASSQQGTQNIQYF. The CDR3 DNA sequence: TGTGCCAGCAGCCAACAGGGGACCCAGAACATTCAGTACTTC.

The V call is TRBV2, the J call TRBJ2-1; 9 nucleotides agree with TRBD2. The V segment lost 1 base and the J segment 6 bases; nucleotides outside the gene matches: 4. CDR1 is SNHLY and CDR2 is FYNNEI in the germline V gene. This CDR3 region has 15 residues. The CDR3 DNA reads as TGTGCCAGCAGTGAAGGGACTAGCGCCTGCAATGAGCAGTTCTTC. Translated: CASSEGTSACNEQFF.

The genes are TRBV24-1 and TRBJ2-2; the D is unclear. This CDR3 has 16 residues. V was shortened by 0 bases and J by 4 bases, with 11 bases between the two germline ends. Per germline, CDR1 KGHDR and CDR2 SFDVKD. CDR3 amino acids: CATSDLKGSGTGELFF. The DNA for the CDR3 is TGTGCCACCAGTGATTTGAAAGGGTCTGGCACCGGGGAGCTGTTTTTT.